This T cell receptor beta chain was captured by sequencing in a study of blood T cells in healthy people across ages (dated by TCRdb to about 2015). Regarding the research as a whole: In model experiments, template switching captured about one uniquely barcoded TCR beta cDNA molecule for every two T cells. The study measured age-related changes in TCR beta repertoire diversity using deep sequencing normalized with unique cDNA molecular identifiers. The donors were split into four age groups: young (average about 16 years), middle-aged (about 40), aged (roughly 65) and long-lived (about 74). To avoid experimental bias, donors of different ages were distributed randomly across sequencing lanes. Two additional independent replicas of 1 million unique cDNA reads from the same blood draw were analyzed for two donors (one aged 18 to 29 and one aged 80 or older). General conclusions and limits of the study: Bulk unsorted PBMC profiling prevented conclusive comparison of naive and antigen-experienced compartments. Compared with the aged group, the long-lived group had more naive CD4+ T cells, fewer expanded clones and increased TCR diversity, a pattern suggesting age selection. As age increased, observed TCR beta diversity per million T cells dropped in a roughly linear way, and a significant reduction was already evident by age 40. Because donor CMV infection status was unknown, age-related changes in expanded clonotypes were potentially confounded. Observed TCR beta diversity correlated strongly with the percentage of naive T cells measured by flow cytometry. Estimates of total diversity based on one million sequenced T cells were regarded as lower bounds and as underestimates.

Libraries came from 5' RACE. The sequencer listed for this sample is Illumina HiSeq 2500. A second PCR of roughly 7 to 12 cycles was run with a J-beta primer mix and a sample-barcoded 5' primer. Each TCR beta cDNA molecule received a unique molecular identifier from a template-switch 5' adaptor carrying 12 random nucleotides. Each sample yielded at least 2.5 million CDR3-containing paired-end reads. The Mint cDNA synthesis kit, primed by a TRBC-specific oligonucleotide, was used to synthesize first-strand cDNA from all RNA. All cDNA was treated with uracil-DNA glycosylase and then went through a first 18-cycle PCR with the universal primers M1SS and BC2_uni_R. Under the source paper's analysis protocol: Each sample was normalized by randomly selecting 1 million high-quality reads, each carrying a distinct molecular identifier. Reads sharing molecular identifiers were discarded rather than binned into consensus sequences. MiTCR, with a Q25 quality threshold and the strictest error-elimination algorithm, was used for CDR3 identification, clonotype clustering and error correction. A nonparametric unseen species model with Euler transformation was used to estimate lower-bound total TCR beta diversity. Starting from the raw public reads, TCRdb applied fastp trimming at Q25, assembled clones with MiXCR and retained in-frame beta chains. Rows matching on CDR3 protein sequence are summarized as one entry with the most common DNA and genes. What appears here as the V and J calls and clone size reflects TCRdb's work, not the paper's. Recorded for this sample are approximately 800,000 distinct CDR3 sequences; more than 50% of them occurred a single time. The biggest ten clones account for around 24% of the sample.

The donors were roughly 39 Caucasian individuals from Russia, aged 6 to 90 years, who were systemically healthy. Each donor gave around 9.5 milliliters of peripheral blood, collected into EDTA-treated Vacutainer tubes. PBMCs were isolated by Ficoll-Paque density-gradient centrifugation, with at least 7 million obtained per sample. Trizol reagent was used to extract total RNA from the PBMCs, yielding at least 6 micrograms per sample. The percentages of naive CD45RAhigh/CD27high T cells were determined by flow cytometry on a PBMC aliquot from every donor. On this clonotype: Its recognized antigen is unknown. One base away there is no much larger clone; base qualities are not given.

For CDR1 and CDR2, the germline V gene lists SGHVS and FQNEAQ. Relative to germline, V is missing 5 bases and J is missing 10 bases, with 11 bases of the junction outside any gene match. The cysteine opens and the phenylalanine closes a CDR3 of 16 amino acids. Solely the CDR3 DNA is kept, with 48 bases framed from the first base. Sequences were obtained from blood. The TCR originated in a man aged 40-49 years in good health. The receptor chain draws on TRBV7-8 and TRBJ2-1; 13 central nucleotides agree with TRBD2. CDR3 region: CASSTRLAGGSGEQFF. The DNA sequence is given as TGTGCCAGCAGCACCCGACTAGCGGGGGGCTCGGGCGAGCAGTTCTTC.